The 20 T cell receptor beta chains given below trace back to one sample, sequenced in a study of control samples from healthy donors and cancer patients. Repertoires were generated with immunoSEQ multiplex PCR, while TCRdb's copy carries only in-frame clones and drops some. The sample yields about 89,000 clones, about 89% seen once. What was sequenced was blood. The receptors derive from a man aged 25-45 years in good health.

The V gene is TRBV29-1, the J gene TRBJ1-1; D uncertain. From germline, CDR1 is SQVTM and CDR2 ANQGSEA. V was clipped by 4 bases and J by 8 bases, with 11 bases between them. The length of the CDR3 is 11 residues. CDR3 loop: CSVAKAGEAFF. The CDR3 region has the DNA TGCAGCGTTGCAAAGGCCGGGGAAGCTTTCTTT.

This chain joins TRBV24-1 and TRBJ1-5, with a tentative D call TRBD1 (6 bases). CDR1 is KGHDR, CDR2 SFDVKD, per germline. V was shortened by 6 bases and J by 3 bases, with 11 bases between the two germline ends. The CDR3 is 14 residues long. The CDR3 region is CATSLAGANQPQHF. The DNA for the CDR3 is TGTGCCACCAGTCTCGCGGGGGCCAATCAGCCCCAGCATTTT.

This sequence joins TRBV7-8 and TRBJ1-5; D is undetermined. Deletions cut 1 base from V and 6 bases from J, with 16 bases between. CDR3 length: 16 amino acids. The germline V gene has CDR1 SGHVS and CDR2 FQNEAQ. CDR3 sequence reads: CASSLGGRNQGQPQHF. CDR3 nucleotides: TGTGCCAGCAGCTTAGGTGGCAGAAATCAAGGTCAGCCCCAGCATTTT.

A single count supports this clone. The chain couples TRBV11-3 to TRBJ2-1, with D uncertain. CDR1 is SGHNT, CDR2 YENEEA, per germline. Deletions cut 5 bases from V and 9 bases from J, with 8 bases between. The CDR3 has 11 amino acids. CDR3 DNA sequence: TGTGCCAGCAGCAATTCGGGTGAGCAGTTCTTC. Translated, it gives CASSNSGEQFF.

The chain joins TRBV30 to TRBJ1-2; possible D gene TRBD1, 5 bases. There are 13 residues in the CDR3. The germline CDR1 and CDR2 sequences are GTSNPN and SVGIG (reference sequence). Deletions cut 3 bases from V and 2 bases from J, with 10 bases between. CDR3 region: CAWRSEGNYGYTF. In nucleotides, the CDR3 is TGTGCCTGGAGATCCGAGGGGAACTATGGCTACACCTTC.

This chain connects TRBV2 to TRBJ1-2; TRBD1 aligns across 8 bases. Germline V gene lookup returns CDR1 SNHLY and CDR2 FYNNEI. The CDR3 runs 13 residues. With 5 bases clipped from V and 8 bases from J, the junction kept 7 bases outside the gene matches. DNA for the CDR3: TGTGCCAGCAGTCAACAGGGGGTCGGGGGCTACACCTTC. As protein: CASSQQGVGGYTF.

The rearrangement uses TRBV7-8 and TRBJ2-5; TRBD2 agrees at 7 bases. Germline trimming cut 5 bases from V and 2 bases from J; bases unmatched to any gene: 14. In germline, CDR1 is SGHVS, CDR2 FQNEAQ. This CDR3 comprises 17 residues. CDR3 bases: TGTGCCAGCAGCCGCGGGGGATGGGGAGAAGGACAAGAGACCCAGTACTTC. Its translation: CASSRGGWGEGQETQYF.

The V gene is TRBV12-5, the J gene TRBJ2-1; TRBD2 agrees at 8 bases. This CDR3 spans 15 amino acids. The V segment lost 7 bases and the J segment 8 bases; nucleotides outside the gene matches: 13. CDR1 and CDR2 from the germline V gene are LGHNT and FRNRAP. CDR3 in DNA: TGTGCTAGTGCCCTCCCCGGGGGGGCTTCGGATGAGCAGTTCTTC. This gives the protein CASALPGGASDEQFF. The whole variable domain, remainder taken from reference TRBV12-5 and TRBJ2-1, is DARVTQTPRHKVTEMGQEVTMRCQPILGHNTVFWYRQTMMQGLELLAYFRNRAPLDDSGMPKDRFSAEMPDATLATLKIQPSEPRDSAVYFCASALPGGASDEQFFGPGTRLTVL.

The CDR3 DNA is TGTGCCAGCAGCTTAGGGGTTTATAATTCACCCCTCCACTTT. It specifies CASSLGVYNSPLHF. V usage is TRBV7-6 and J usage is TRBJ1-6; D uncertain. The germline gives CDR1 SGHVS, CDR2 FNYEAQ. V was cut by 1 base and J by 4 bases, with 5 bases left in between. The length of the CDR3 is 14 residues.

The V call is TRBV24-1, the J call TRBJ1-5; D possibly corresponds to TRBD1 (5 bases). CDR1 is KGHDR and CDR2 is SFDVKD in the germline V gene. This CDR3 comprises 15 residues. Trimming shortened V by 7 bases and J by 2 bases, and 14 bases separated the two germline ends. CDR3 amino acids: CATRAGDGRNQPQHF. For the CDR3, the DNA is TGTGCCACCAGGGCGGGGGATGGCCGCAATCAGCCCCAGCATTTT.

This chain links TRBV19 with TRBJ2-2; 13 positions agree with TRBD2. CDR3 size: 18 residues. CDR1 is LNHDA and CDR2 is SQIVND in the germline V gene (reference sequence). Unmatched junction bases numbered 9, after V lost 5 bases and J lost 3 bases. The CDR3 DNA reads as TGTGCCAGTAGTGCAACTAGCGGGGGGGCCCGCCACACCGGGGAGCTGTTTTTT. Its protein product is CASSATSGGARHTGELFF.

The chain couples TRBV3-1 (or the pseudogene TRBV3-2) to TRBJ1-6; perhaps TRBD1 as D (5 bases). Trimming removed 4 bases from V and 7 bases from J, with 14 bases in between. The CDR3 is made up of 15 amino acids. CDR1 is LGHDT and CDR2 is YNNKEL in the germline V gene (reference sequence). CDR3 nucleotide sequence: TGTGCCAGCAGCCGGAGCCAGGGTAGAAATTCACCCCTCCACTTT. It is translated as CASSRSQGRNSPLHF.

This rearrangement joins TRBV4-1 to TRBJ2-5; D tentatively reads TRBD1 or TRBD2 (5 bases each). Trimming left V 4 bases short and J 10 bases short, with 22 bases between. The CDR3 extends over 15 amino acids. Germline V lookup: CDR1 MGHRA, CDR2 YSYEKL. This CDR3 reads CASSRGDAAPGYQYF. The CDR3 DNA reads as TGCGCCAGCAGCCGTGGGGACGCCGCCCCTGGGTACCAGTACTTC.

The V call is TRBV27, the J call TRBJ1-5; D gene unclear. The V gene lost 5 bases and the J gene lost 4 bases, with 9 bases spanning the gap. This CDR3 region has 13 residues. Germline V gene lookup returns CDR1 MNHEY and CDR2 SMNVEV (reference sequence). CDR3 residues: CASSMIMNQPQHF. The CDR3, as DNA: TGTGCCAGCAGTATGATAATGAATCAGCCCCAGCATTTT.

CDR3 in amino acids: CASSDNQGAWGYTF. CDR3 coding DNA: TGCGCCAGCAGTGATAATCAGGGGGCGTGGGGCTACACCTTC. This chain connects TRBV10-2 to TRBJ1-2, with 8 nucleotides matching TRBD1. The germline gives CDR1 WSHSY, CDR2 SAAADI. The CDR3 has 14 residues. V was clipped by 3 bases and J by 8 bases; unmatched bases: 8.

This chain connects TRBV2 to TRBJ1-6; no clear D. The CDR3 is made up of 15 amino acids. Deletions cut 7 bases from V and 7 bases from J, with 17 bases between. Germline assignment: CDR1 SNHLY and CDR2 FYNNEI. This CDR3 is CASKSGNQRNSPLHF. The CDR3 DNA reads TGTGCCAGCAAATCGGGAAACCAACGCAATTCACCCCTCCACTTT. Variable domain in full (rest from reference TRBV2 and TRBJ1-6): EPEVTQTPSHQVTQMGQEVILRCVPISNHLYFYWYRQILGQKVEFLVSFYNNEISEKSEIFDDQFSVERPDGSNFTLKIRSTKLEDSAMYFCASKSGNQRNSPLHFGNGTRLTVT.

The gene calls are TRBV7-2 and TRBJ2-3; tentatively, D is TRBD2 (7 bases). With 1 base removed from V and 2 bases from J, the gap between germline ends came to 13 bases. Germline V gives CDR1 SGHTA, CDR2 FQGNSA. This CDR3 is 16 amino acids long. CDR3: CASSLVAGANTDTQYF. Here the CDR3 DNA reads TGTGCCAGCAGCTTAGTGGCGGGGGCGAACACAGATACGCAGTATTTT.

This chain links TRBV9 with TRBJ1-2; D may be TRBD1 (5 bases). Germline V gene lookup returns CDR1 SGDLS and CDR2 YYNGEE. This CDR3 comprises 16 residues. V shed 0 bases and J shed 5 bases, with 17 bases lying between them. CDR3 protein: CASSVGQTVSRYGYTF. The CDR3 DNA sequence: TGTGCCAGCAGCGTAGGACAGACGGTTTCTAGGTATGGCTACACCTTC.

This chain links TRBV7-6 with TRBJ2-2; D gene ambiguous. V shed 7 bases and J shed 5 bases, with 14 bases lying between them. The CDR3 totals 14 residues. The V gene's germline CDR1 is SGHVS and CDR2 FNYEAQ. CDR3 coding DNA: TGTGCCAGCACCCCTTTCGGGCGGACCGGGGAGCTGTTTTTT. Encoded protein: CASTPFGRTGELFF.

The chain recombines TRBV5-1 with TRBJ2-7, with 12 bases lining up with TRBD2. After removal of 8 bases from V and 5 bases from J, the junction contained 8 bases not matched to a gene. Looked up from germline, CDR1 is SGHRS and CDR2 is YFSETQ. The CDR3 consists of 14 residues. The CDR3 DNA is TGCGCCAGTCGGACTAGCGGGGCAAGTGACGAGCAGTACTTC. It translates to CASRTSGASDEQYF.